This TCR beta chain emerged from a study of early T cells in non-severe SARS-CoV-2 infection. The overall study: Sequencing input comprised bulk RNA from unsorted whole blood; chain pairing was not available. Study outcomes and limitations: VDJdb matching, biased toward anti-spike CD8 responses, missed private and CD4 specificities.

V lost 0 bases to trimming and J lost 0 bases, with 21 bases between them. The germline CDR1 and CDR2 sequences are SGHAT and FQNNGV. This CDR3 has 20 residues. This clonotype appeared many times. Its antigen remains unknown. Individual cDNA molecules received unique molecular identifiers. One entry per CDR3 protein, called by TCRdb with MiXCR from the 5' RACE reads. The sample shows some 81,000 distinct CDR3 sequences, 16% of them seen only once. This TCR derives from an adult who was a healthcare worker with PCR-confirmed SARS-CoV-2 infection or an uninfected control (not recorded which). The genes are TRBV11-2 and TRBJ2-4; D gene unclear. What was sequenced was whole blood. The CDR3 DNA is TGTGCCAGCAGCTTAGATCCGGCAGCGCACATCGTTATAGCCAAAAACATTCAGTACTTC. The encoded protein is CASSLDPAAHIVIAKNIQYF. The variable domain in full, with the rest retrieved from reference TRBV11-2 and TRBJ2-4, is EAGVAQSPRYKIIEKRQSVAFWCNPISGHATLYWYQQILGQGPKLLIQFQNNGVVDDSQLPKDRFSAERLKGVDSTLKIQPAKLEDSAVYLCASSLDPAAHIVIAKNIQYFGAGTRLSVL.